The 10 T cell receptor beta chains below all came from one sample that was sequenced in a study of T-cell reconstitution after alpha-beta-depleted transplantation in children. The library targeted TCRbeta and was prepared with unique molecular identifiers. TCRdb called the PCR reads again in MiXCR, with one record for every CDR3 protein. The data show around 580,000 distinct CDR3 sequences, 20% to 25% seen once. The sample in question was PBMCs, mostly from graft donor cells, obtained 360 days after TCRalphabeta/CD19-depleted stem cell transplant. The receptors here all came from a boy in the first two years of life who had a stem cell transplant for acute myeloid leukemia, so the T cells may come from the graft donor.

V usage is TRBV30 and J usage is TRBJ1-2; D call uncertain. CDR3 length equals 14 residues. V shed 2 bases and J shed 7 bases, with 17 bases lying between them. Germline V CDR1 and CDR2: GTSNPN, SVGIG (reference sequence). CDR3 region: CAWSREGGSRGYTF. The CDR3 DNA reads TGTGCCTGGAGTCGTGAGGGTGGGTCGCGTGGCTACACCTTC.

The rearrangement joins TRBV7-9 to TRBJ2-3; no definite D call. The germline V and J ends were trimmed by 1 base and 6 bases, with 8 bases remaining between them. Germline V gene sequence: CDR1 SEHNR, CDR2 FQNEAQ (reference sequence). This CDR3 comprises 13 residues. The CDR3 region has the DNA TGTGCCAGCAGCTTAGGTGTGTTCGATACGCAGTATTTT. Protein product: CASSLGVFDTQYF.

The V and J genes are TRBV5-1 and TRBJ2-3, with D perhaps matching TRBD1 (6 bases). The CDR3 is 14 residues long. V shed 6 bases and J shed 0 bases, with 11 bases lying between them. CDR1 is SGHRS and CDR2 is YFSETQ in the germline V gene. CDR3 in amino acids: CASNQGLSTDTQYF. The CDR3 nucleotides are TGCGCCAGCAATCAGGGGCTAAGCACAGATACGCAGTATTTT.

The rearrangement uses TRBV2 and TRBJ2-7; D ambiguous. The CDR3 runs to 14 residues. Per the germline V gene, CDR1 is SNHLY and CDR2 is FYNNEI. Trimming left V 0 bases short and J 5 bases short, with 11 bases between. The CDR3 is CASSEARHTDEQYV. The CDR3 DNA follows: TGTGCCAGCAGTGAAGCGAGACACACTGACGAGCAGTACGTC.

The rearrangement links TRBV5-1 to TRBJ2-3; 7 positions agree with TRBD1. Germline lookup yields CDR1 SGHRS and CDR2 YFSETQ. The junction had 8 bases not matched to a gene; V was cut back by 1 base and J by 6 bases. The CDR3 is made up of 15 amino acids. The CDR3 spells CASSLRVGGEDTQYF. The CDR3 DNA is TGCGCCAGCAGCTTGAGGGTAGGGGGCGAGGATACGCAGTATTTT.

The chain employs TRBV28 and TRBJ2-3, with 8 bases matching TRBD2. V shed 3 bases, J shed 6 bases, and the junction held 8 bases outside the gene matches. This CDR3 has 15 residues. From germline, CDR1 is MDHEN and CDR2 SYDVKM. The CDR3 reads CASSFLASGLDTQYF. CDR3 DNA sequence: TGTGCCAGCAGTTTTTTGGCTAGCGGGCTTGATACGCAGTATTTT.

The chain is built from TRBV27 and TRBJ2-3, with 7 bases that match TRBD1. V dropped 4 bases and J dropped 6; count of bases not matched to a gene: 13. The CDR3 has 16 residues. Germline values: CDR1 MNHEY, CDR2 SMNVEV (reference sequence). CDR3 amino acids: CASSSTFGTDGDTQYF. For the CDR3, the DNA is TGTGCCAGCAGTTCCACCTTCGGGACAGATGGCGATACGCAGTATTTT.

The chain is built from TRBV12-3 or TRBV12-4 and TRBJ2-2, with 7 bases fitting TRBD1. The CDR3 is 16 residues long. The junction had 6 bases not matched to a gene; V was cut back by 5 bases and J by 0 bases. The CDR3 is CASSHQGVANTGELFF. CDR3 nucleotide sequence: TGTGCCAGCAGTCATCAGGGGGTGGCGAACACCGGGGAGCTGTTTTTT.

The genes are TRBV12-3 or TRBV12-4 and TRBJ1-5, with 7 bases aligning to TRBD1. The CDR3 contains 18 residues. V was clipped by 3 bases and J by 0 bases; unmatched bases: 11. The CDR3 loop is CASSFRLGQVDSNQPQHF. DNA of the CDR3: TGTGCCAGCAGTTTCCGCCTCGGACAGGTGGATAGCAATCAGCCCCAGCATTTT.

This clonotype came up a few times. The CDR3 DNA reads TGCAGTGCTAGAGATCGTAGAGGGGCCGAGCAGTACGTC. Its protein product is CSARDRRGAEQYV. The chain links TRBV20-1 to TRBJ2-7; the D call may be TRBD1 or TRBD2 (5 bases each). V lost 0 bases, J lost 6 bases, and 12 bases lay in between. The CDR3 has 13 residues. The germline V gene encodes CDR1 DFQATT and CDR2 SNEGSKA (reference sequence).